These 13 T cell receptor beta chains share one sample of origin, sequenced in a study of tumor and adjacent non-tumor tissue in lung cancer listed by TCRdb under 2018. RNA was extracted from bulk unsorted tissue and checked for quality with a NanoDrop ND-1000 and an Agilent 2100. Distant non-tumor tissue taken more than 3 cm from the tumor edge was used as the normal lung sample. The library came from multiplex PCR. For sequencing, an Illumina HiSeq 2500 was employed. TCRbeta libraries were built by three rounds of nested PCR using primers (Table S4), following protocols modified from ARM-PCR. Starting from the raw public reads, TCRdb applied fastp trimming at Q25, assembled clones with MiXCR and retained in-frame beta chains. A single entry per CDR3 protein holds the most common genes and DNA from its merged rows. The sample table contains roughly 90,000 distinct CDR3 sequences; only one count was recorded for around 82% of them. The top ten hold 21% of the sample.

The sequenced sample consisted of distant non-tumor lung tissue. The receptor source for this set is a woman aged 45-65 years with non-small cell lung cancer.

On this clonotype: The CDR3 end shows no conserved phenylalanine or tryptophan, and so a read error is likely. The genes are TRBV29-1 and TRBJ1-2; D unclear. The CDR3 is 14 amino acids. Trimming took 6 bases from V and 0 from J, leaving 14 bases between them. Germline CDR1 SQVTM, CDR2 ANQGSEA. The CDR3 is CSVFPLTANYGYTL. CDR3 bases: TGCAGCGTCTTCCCCCTGACGGCTAACTATGGCTACACCTTG.

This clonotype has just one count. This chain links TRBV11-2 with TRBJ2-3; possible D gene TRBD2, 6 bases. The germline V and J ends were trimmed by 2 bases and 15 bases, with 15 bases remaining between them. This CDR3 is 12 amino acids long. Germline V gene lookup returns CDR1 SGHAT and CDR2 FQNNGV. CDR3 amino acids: CASSLSGDMEYF. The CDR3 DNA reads TGTGCCAGCAGCTTATCGGGAGATATGGAATATTTT.

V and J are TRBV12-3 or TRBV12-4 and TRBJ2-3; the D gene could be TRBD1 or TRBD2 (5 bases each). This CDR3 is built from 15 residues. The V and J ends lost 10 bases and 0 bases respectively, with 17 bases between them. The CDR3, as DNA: TGTGCCAATAGAGGGATAGGGGCCAGCACAGATACGCAGTATTTT. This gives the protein CANRGIGASTDTQYF.

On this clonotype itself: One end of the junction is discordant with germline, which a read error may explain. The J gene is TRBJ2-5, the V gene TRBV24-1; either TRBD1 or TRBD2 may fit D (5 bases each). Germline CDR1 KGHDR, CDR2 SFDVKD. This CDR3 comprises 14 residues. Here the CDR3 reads CATCDFGGLTTQYF. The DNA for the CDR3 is TGTGCCACCTGTGATTTTGGGGGATTGACAACCCAGTACTTC.

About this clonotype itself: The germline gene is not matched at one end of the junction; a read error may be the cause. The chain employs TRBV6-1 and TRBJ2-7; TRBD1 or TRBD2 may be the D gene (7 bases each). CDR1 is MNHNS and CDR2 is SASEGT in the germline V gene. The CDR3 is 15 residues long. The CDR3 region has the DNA TGTGCCAGCAGTAAGCGGGACAGAGGGATCTACAAGCAGTACTTC. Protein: CASSKRDRGIYKQYF.

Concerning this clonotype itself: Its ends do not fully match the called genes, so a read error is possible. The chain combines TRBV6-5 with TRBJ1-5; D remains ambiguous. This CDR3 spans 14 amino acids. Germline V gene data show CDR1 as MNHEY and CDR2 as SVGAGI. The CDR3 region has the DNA TGTGTCAGCAGACGGTCCGGGAGCAATCAGCCCCAGCATTTT. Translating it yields CVSRRSGSNQPQHF.

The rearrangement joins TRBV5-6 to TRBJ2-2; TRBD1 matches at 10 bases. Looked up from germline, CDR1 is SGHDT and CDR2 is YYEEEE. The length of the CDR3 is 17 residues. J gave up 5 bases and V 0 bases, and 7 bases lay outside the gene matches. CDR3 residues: CASSLDPGQGITGELFF. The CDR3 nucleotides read TGTGCCAGCAGCTTGGATCCGGGACAGGGGATAACCGGGGAGCTGTTTTTT.

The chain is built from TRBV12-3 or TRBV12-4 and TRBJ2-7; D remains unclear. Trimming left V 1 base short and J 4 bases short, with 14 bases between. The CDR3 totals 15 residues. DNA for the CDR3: TGTGCCAGCAGTTTAGGTACCCTGACGGGTTACGAGCAGTACTTC. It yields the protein CASSLGTLTGYEQYF.

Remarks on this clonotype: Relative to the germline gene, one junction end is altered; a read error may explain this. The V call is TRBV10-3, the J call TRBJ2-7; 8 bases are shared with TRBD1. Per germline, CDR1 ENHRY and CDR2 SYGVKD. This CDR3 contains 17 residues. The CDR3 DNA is TGTCCCATCAGTGAGTCCCCGGGACAGGCCCTATCCTACGAGCAGTACTTC. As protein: CPISESPGQALSYEQYF.

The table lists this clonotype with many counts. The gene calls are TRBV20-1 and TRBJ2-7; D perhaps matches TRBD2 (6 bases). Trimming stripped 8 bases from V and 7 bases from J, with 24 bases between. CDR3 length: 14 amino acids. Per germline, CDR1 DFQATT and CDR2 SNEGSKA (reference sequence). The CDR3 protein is CSKTGHGGGREQYF. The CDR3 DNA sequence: TGCAGTAAAACCGGACATGGGGGAGGAAGGGAGCAGTACTTC.

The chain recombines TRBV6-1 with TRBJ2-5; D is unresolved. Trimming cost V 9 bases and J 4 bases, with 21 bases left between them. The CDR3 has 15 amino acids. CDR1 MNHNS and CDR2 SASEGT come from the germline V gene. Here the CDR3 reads CASIEWLSMPETQYF. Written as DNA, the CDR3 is TGTGCCAGTATTGAATGGTTGTCTATGCCAGAGACCCAGTACTTC.

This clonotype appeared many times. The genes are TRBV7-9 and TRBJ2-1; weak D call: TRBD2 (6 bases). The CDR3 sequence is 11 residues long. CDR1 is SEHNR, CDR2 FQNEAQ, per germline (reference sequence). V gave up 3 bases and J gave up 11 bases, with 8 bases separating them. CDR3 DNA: TGTGCCAGCAGCTTGGGGACTCAGCAGTTCTTC. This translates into CASSLGTQQFF. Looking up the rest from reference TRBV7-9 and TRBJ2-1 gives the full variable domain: DTGVSQNPRHKITKRGQNVTFRCDPISEHNRLYWYRQTLGQGPEFLTYFQNEAQLEKSRLLSDRFSAERPKGSFSTLEIQRTEQGDSAMYLCASSLGTQQFFGPGTRLTVL.

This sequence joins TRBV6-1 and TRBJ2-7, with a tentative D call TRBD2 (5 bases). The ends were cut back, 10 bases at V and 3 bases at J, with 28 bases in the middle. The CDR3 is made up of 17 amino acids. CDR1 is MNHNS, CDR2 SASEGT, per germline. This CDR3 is CAITIRLTVTGSYEQYF. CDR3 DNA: TGTGCCATCACTATAAGATTAACCGTGACGGGGAGCTACGAGCAGTACTTC.